This T cell receptor (beta chain) came from a study of T cells after yellow fever vaccination. This CDR3 is built from 14 residues. The germline V gene has CDR1 KGHSH and CDR2 LQKENI. V dropped 2 bases and J dropped 3; count of bases not matched to a gene: 2. Each CDR3 protein gets one entry after TCRdb re-called the 5' RACE reads with MiXCR. The data contain about 220,000 distinct CDR3 sequences, roughly 3% of them seen just once; the ten biggest clones take up around 3.2%. This clonotype was seen ten or more times. The genes are TRBV18 and TRBJ2-3; the match to TRBD1 covers 7 bases. This clonotype was obtained from a man aged 18 to 35 who received the YFV17D yellow fever vaccine. The sample here was CD4+ T cells sorted from PBMCs, taken 10 days after the yellow fever booster vaccination. The CDR3 coding sequence is TGTGCCAGCTCACCAGACAGGGTAACAGATACGCAGTATTTT. This codes for CASSPDRVTDTQYF.